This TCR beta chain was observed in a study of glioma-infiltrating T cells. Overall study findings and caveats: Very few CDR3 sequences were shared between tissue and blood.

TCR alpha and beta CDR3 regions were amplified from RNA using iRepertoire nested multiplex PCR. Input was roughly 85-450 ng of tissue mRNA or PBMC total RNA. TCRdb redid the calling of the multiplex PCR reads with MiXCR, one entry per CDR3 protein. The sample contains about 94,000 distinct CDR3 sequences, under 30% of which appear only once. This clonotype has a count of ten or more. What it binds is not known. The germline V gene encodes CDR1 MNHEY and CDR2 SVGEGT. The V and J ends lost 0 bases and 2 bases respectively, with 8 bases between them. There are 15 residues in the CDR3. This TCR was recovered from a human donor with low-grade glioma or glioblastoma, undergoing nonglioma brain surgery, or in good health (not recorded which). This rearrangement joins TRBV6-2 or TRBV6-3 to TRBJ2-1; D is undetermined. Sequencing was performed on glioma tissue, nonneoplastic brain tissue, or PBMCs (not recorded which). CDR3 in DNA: TGTGCCAGCAGTTACTCAAGGAAACCCTACAATGAGCAGTTCTTC. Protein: CASSYSRKPYNEQFF.